The sequence of this TCR beta chain was determined in a study of early stage breast cancer tumors. Whole-study findings and limits: In about 90% of the 16 patients, blood comparison separated tumor from normal breast. Functional markers like CD4, CD8 and FOXP3 were missed in bulk sequencing.

This clone was picked up a small number of times. What it recognizes is unknown. The method was immunoSEQ multiplex PCR; TCRdb's version includes in-frame clones alone and lacks a portion of them. The top ten clones hold roughly 7.2% of a sample with about 41,000 clones, around two thirds of them seen once. This CDR3 has 15 residues. Germline CDR1 MGHDK, CDR2 SYGVNS. V was cut by 2 bases and J by 2 bases, with 10 bases left in between. This sequence joins TRBV25-1 and TRBJ2-1; D remains unclear. Specimen: blood. This TCR was recovered from a person aged 45-60 years with breast cancer. The CDR3 sequence: CASSEEVPAYNEQFF. The CDR3 nucleotides read TGTGCCAGCAGTGAAGAAGTGCCGGCCTACAATGAGCAGTTCTTC.